This T cell receptor (beta chain) stems from a study of cytomegalovirus exposure and HLA in healthy donors. This CDR3 has 14 residues. Trimming cost V 6 bases and J 7 bases; bases outside gene matches: 3. Per the germline V gene, CDR1 is MRHNA and CDR2 is SNTAGT. Assay used: immunoSEQ multiplex PCR; TCRdb lists only in-frame clones, some missing. The sample holds hundreds of thousands of clones, more than 75% seen once. The sample taken for sequencing was PBMCs. This chain uses TRBV6-4 with TRBJ2-1; 13 nucleotides line up with TRBD2. This TCR came from a woman aged 18-29 years in good health and CMV-seropositive. For the CDR3, the DNA is TGTGCCAGCAGCTGGACTAGCGGGAGTAATGAGCAGTTCTTC. This codes for CASSWTSGSNEQFF.